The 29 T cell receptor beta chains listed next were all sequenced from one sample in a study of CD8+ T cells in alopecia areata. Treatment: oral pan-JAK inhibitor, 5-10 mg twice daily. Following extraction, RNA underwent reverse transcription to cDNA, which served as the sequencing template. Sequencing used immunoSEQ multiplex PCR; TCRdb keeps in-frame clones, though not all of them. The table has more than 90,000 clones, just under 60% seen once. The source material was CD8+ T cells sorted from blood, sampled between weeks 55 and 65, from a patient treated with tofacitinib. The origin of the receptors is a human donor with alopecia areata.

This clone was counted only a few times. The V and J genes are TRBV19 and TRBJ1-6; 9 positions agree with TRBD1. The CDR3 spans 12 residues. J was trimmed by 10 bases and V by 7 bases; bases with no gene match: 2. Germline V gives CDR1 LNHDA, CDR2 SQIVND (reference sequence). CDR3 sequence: CASTTGGSPLHF. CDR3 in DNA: TGTGCCAGTACCACAGGGGGCTCACCCCTCCACTTT.

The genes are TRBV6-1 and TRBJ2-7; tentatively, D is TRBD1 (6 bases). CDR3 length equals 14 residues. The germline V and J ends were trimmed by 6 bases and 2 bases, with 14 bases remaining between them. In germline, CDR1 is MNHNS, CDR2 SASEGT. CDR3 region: CASSPTGKTYEQYF. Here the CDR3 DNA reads TGTGCCAGCAGCCCTACAGGGAAAACCTACGAGCAGTACTTC.

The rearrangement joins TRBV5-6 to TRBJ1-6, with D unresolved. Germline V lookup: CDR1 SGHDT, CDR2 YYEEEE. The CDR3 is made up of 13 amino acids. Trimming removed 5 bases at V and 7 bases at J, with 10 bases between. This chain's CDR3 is CASSSGPNSPLHF. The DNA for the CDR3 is TGTGCCAGCAGTTCAGGACCGAATTCACCCCTCCACTTT.

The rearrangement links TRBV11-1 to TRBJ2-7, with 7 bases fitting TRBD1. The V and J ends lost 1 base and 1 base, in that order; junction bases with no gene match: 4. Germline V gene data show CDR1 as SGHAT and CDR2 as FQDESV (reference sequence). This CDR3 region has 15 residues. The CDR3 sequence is CASSLGQGESYEQYF. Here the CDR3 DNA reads TGTGCCAGCAGCTTAGGACAGGGCGAATCCTACGAGCAGTACTTC.

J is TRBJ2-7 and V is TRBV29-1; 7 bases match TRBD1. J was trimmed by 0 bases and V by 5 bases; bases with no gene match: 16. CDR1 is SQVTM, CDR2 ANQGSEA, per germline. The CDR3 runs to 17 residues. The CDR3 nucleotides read TGCAGCGTTCAAAACCATACTACAGGGGCCAGCTCCTACGAGCAGTACTTC. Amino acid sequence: CSVQNHTTGASSYEQYF.

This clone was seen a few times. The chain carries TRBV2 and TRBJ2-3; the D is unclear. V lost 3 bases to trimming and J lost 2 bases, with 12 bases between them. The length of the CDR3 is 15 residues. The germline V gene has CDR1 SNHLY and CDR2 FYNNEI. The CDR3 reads CASSDSVSDTDTQYF. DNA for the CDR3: TGTGCCAGCAGTGATTCGGTCAGTGACACAGATACGCAGTATTTT.

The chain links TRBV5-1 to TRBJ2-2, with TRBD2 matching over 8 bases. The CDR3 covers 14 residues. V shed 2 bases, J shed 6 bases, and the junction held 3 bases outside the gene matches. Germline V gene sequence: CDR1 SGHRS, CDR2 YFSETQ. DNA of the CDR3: TGCGCCAGCAGCTTAGCGGGAGCCTCCGGGGAGCTGTTTTTT. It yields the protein CASSLAGASGELFF.

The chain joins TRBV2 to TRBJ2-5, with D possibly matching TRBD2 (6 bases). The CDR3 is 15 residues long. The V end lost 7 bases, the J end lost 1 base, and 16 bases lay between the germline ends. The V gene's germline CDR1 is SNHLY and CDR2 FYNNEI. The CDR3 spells CASTTIISGQETQYF. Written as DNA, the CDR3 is TGTGCCAGCACGACAATTATTAGCGGCCAAGAGACCCAGTACTTC.

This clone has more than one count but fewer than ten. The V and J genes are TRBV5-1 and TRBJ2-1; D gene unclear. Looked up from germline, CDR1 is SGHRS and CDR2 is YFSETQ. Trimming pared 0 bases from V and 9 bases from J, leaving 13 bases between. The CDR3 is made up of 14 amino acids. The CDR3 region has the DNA TGCGCCAGCAGCTTGGGCCACACACCCCCTGAGCAGTTCTTC. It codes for CASSLGHTPPEQFF.

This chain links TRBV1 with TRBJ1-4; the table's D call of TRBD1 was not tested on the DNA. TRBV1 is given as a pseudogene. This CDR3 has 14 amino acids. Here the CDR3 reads CTSKKGQINEKLFF. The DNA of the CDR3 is TGCACCAGCAAAAAGGGACAGATTAATGAAAAACTGTTTTTT.

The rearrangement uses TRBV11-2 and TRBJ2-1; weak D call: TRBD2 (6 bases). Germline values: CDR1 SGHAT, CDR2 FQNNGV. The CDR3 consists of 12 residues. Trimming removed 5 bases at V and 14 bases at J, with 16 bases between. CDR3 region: CASSPGEPREFF. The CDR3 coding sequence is TGTGCCAGCAGCCCGGGGGAGCCGCGGGAGTTCTTC.

CDR3 sequence: CASSYRSRDLKEAFF. CDR3 DNA sequence: TGTGCCAGCAGCTACAGATCTCGGGATCTTAAAGAAGCTTTCTTT. V is TRBV7-9 and J is TRBJ1-1, with D hard to call. V was pared by 4 bases and J by 8 bases, with 20 bases between. Germline V gives CDR1 SEHNR, CDR2 FQNEAQ (reference sequence). The CDR3 covers 15 residues.

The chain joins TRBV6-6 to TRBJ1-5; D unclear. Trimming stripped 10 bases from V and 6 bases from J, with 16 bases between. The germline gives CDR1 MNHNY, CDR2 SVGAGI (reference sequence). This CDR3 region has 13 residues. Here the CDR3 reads CATESRAGQPQHF. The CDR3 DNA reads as TGTGCCACCGAGTCGAGGGCAGGTCAGCCCCAGCATTTT.

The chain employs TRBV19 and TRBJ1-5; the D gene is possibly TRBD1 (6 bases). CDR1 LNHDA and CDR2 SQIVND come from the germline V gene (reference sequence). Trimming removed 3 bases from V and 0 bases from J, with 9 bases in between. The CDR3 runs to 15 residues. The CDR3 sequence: CASSISGASNQPQHF. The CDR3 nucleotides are TGTGCCAGTAGTATTTCAGGGGCTAGCAATCAGCCCCAGCATTTT.

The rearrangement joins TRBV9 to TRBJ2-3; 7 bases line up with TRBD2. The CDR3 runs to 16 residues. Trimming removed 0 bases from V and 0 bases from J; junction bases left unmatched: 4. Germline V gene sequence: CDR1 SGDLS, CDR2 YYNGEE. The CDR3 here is CASSVVLAASTDTQYF. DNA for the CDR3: TGTGCCAGCAGCGTAGTTCTAGCGGCTAGCACAGATACGCAGTATTTT. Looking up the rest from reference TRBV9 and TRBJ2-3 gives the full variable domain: DSGVTQTPKHLITATGQRVTLRCSPRSGDLSVYWYQQSLDQGLQFLIQYYNGEERAKGNILERFSAQQFPDLHSELNLSSLELGDSALYFCASSVVLAASTDTQYFGPGTRLTVL.

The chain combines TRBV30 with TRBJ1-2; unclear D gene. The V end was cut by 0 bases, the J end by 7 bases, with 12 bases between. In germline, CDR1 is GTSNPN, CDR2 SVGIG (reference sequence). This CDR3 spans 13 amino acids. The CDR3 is CAWSVRSVSGYTF. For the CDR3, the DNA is TGTGCCTGGAGTGTACGAAGCGTCTCTGGCTACACCTTC. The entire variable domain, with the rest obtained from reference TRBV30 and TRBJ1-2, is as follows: SQTIHQWPATLVQPVGSPLSLECTVEGTSNPNLYWYRQAAGRGLQLLFYSVGIGQISSEVPQNLSASRPQDRQFILSSKKLLLSDSGFYLCAWSVRSVSGYTFGSGTRLTVV.

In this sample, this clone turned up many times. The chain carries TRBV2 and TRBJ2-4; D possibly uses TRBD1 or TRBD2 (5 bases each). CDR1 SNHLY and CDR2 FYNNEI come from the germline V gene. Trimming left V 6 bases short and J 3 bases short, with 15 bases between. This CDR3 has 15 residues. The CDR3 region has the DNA TGTGCCAGCAGCCACTCCGGGACGGGCAAAAACATTCAGTACTTC. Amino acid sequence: CASSHSGTGKNIQYF.

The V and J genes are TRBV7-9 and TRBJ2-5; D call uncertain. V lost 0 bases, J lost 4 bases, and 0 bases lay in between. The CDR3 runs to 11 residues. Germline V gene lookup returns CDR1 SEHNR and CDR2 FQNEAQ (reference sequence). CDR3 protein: CASSLAETQYF. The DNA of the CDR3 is TGTGCCAGCAGCTTAGCAGAGACCCAGTACTTC. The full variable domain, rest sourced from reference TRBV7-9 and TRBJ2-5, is DTGVSQNPRHKITKRGQNVTFRCDPISEHNRLYWYRQTLGQGPEFLTYFQNEAQLEKSRLLSDRFSAERPKGSFSTLEIQRTEQGDSAMYLCASSLAETQYFGPGTRLLVL.

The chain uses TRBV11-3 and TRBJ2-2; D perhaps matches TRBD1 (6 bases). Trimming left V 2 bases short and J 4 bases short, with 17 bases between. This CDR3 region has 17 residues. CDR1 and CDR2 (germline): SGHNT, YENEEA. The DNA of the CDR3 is TGTGCCAGCAGCTTATTTCTCGCAGGGGCGTTCACCGGGGAGCTGTTTTTT. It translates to CASSLFLAGAFTGELFF.

The CDR3 DNA is TGCAGCGTTGTTGTCCCAATGGGCCGCCCCGGCTACACCTTC. Translating it yields CSVVVPMGRPGYTF. This chain joins TRBV29-1 and TRBJ1-2, with no clear D. This CDR3 contains 14 residues. The germline CDR1 and CDR2 sequences are SQVTM and ANQGSEA. Trimming removed 4 bases from V and 8 bases from J, with 20 bases in between.

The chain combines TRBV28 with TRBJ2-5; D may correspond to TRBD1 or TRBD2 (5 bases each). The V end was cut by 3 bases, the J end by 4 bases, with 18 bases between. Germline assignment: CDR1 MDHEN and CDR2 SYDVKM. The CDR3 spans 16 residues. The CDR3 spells CASSFRGQGVRETQYF. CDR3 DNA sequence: TGTGCCAGCAGTTTCCGCGGTCAGGGAGTAAGAGAGACCCAGTACTTC.

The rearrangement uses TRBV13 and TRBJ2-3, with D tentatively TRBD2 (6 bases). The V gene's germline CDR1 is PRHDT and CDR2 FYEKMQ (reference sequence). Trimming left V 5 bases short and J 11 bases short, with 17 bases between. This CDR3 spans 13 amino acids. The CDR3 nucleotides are TGTGCCAGCAGCGACCGGGGAGGTAGGGGGCAGTATTTT. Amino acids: CASSDRGGRGQYF. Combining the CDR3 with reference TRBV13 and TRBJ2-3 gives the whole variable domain AAGVIQSPRHLIKEKRETATLKCYPIPRHDTVYWYQQGPGQDPQFLISFYEKMQSDKGSIPDRFSAQQFSDYHSELNMSSLELGDSALYFCASSDRGGRGQYFGPGTRLTVL.

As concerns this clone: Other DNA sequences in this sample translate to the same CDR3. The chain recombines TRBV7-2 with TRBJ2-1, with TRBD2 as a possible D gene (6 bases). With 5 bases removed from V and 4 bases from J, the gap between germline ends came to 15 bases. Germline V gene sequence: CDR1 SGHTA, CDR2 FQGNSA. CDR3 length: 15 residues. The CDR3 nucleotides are TGTGCCAGCAGCCCCCGCGGGGCAGCTTACAATGAGCAGTTCTTC. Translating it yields CASSPRGAAYNEQFF.

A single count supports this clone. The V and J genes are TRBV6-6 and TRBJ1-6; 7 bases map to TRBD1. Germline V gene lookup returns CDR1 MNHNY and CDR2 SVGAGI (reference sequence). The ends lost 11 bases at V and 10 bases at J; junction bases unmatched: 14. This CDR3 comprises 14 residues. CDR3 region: CAARQGLEESPLHF. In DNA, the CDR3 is TGTGCCGCCAGACAGGGATTGGAGGAGTCACCCCTCCACTTT.

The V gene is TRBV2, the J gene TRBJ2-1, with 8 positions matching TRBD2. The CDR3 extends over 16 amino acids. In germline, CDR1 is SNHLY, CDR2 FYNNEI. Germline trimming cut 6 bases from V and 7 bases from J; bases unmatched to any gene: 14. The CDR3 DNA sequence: TGTGCCAGCAGCTACTCCGCTAGCGGGTCGGGGAATGAGCAGTTCTTC. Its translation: CASSYSASGSGNEQFF.

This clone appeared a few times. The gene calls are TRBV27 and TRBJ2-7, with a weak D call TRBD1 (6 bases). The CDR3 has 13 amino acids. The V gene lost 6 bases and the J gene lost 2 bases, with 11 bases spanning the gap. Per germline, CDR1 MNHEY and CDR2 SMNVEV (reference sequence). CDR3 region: CASRATGPYEQYF. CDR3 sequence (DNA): TGTGCCAGCAGGGCGACAGGCCCCTACGAGCAGTACTTC.

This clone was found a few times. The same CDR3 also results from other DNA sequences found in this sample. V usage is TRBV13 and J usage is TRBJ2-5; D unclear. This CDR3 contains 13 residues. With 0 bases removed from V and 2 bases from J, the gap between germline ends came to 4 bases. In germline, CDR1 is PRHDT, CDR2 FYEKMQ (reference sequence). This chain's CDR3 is CASSLGRQETQYF. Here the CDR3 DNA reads TGTGCCAGCAGCTTAGGAAGGCAAGAGACCCAGTACTTC.

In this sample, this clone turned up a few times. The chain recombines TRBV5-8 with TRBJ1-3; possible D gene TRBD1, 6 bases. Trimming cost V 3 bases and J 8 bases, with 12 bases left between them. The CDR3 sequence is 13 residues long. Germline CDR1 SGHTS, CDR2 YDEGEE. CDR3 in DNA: TGTGCCAGCAGCTCGGGACACCGAGACACCATATATTTT. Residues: CASSSGHRDTIYF.

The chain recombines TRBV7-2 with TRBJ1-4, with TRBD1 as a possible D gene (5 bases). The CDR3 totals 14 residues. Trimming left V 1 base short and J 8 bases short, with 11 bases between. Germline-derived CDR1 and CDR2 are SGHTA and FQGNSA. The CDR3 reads CASSLVGGLEKLFF. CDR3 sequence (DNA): TGTGCCAGCAGCTTAGTTGGGGGATTAGAAAAACTGTTTTTT.